The clone carrying this T cell receptor beta chain has ten or more counts. Its antigen is not identified. TCR beta CDR3 sequences were amplified from RNA transcripts. In the first-round RT-PCR of the TCR CDR3, the HTBI primer set was used. TCRdb reprocessed the multiplex PCR reads via MiXCR and lists one record per CDR3 protein. The sample records some 200,000 distinct CDR3 sequences, roughly a sixth being singletons. This sample is part of a study of T cells in Graves' hyperthyroidism and ophthalmopathy. Across the whole study: Peripheral blood samples were taken at initial diagnosis, prior to any treatment.

Whole-study results and caveats: It was a median around 6 months before onset that the model predicted ophthalmopathy.

There are 13 residues in the CDR3. The germline V gene encodes CDR1 DFQATT and CDR2 SNEGSKA (reference sequence). The V segment lost 0 bases and the J segment 6 bases; nucleotides outside the gene matches: 4. Fresh peripheral blood, approximately 9.7 ml, was the source of the PBMCs. The chain carries TRBV20-1 and TRBJ1-1; 7 bases fit TRBD1. The sequence derives from a man aged 50 or older with Graves' hyperthyroidism. Specimen: blood. CDR3 DNA: TGCAGTGCTAGAGATGGGCAGGGGGCTGAAGCTTTCTTT. It translates to CSARDGQGAEAFF.